The 26 T cell receptor beta chains below come from one sample, sequenced in a study of CD8+ T cells in alopecia areata. Treatment noted: oral pan-JAK inhibitor, 5-10 mg twice daily. RNA was extracted and reverse transcribed into cDNA as the sequencing template. The assay was immunoSEQ multiplex PCR, and TCRdb's table has in-frame clones only and misses some. The data contain about 210,000 clones, more than 45% of them singletons. The sequences come from CD4+ T cells sorted from blood, collected at week 4, from a patient treated with tofacitinib. The source is a human donor with alopecia areata.

The rearrangement joins TRBV29-1 to TRBJ1-1, with 8 positions matching TRBD1. This CDR3 contains 13 residues. J lost 3 bases, V lost 5 bases, and 5 bases had no gene match. The germline gives CDR1 SQVTM, CDR2 ANQGSEA. DNA for the CDR3: TGCAGCGTTATTAAACAGGGGGACACTGAAGCTTTCTTT. It encodes CSVIKQGDTEAFF.

This clone was seen only a few times. V gene TRBV4-3 combines with J gene TRBJ2-1; TRBD1 or TRBD2 may be the D gene (5 bases each). V was clipped by 3 bases and J by 6 bases, with 24 bases between them. The CDR3 has 18 amino acids. Germline V gene data show CDR1 as LGHNA and CDR2 as YSLEER. CDR3 coding DNA: TGCGCCAGCAGCCAGATCCTCTGGGACCCCGTTTGGCTCAATGAGCAGTTCTTC. Protein: CASSQILWDPVWLNEQFF.

This clone showed up just once. The J gene is TRBJ2-1, the V gene TRBV9, with 7 bases that match TRBD2. Germline V gene sequence: CDR1 SGDLS, CDR2 YYNGEE. The CDR3 runs to 17 residues. Germline trimming cut 4 bases from V and 5 bases from J; bases unmatched to any gene: 15. The CDR3 loop is CASSPRLAGSLDNEQFF. In nucleotides, the CDR3 is TGTGCCAGCAGCCCCCGACTAGCCGGTTCTCTTGACAATGAGCAGTTCTTC.

CDR3: CASSIPHTDTQYF. CDR3 in DNA: TGCGCCAGCAGCATTCCCCACACAGATACGCAGTATTTT. V is TRBV5-1 and J is TRBJ2-3; D is unresolved. Deletions cut 4 bases from V and 2 bases from J, with 8 bases between. The CDR3 is made up of 13 amino acids. Germline CDR1 reads SGHRS; CDR2 reads YFSETQ.

The table lists this clone with many counts. The rearrangement joins TRBV14 to TRBJ2-5, with 8 bases aligning to TRBD1. Per germline, CDR1 SGHDN and CDR2 FVKESK. The CDR3 is 15 amino acids. The junction had 9 bases not matched to a gene; V was cut back by 5 bases and J by 4 bases. The CDR3 sequence is CASSSDRGVGETQYF. CDR3 in DNA: TGTGCCAGCAGCAGTGACAGGGGAGTTGGAGAGACCCAGTACTTC.

The chain has TRBV29-1 and TRBJ2-4; 7 bases align to TRBD2. Germline values: CDR1 SQVTM, CDR2 ANQGSEA. V lost 4 bases to trimming and J lost 13 bases; unmatched junction nucleotides: 7. This CDR3 is 11 amino acids long. The CDR3 loop is CSVARGEGQYF. In nucleotides, the CDR3 is TGCAGCGTTGCTCGTGGGGAGGGGCAGTACTTC.

The chain employs TRBV30 and TRBJ2-7; 7 bases are shared with TRBD1. The V gene end was trimmed by 4 bases and the J gene end by 3 bases; junction bases not matched to a gene: 9. The CDR3 consists of 14 residues. Germline values: CDR1 GTSNPN, CDR2 SVGIG (reference sequence). CDR3 in amino acids: CAWTGQNHIYEQYF. The DNA for the CDR3 is TGTGCCTGGACGGGACAGAACCATATCTACGAGCAGTACTTC.

This clone was counted ten times or more. V gene TRBV6-5 combines with J gene TRBJ2-7; TRBD2 aligns across 8 bases. CDR3 size: 14 residues. The V segment lost 6 bases and the J segment 6 bases; nucleotides outside the gene matches: 10. Germline-derived CDR1 and CDR2 are MNHEY and SVGAGI. CDR3 bases: TGTGCCAGCAGAACGCCGGGACTAGAGGGCGAGCAGTACTTC. Its translation is CASRTPGLEGEQYF.

This rearrangement joins TRBV29-1 to TRBJ2-1; 11 bases fit TRBD2. The CDR3 runs 13 residues. V lost 4 bases and J lost 5; bases outside the gene matches: 1. Germline-derived CDR1 and CDR2 are SQVTM and ANQGSEA. The CDR3 reads CSVALAGDNEQFF. The CDR3 DNA reads as TGCAGCGTTGCACTAGCGGGGGACAATGAGCAGTTCTTC.

The rearrangement uses TRBV27 and TRBJ2-7; the D gene could be TRBD1 or TRBD2 (5 bases each). The germline V gene encodes CDR1 MNHEY and CDR2 SMNVEV (reference sequence). V was shortened by 6 bases and J by 2 bases, with 14 bases between the two germline ends. The CDR3 has 14 amino acids. The CDR3 sequence: CASRWGIGAYEQYF. The CDR3 DNA follows: TGTGCCAGCAGGTGGGGGATCGGGGCCTACGAGCAGTACTTC.

The chain uses TRBV11-2 and TRBJ2-7, with 10 bases matching TRBD1. Trimming took 5 bases from V and 6 from J; bases not matched to a gene: 13. The CDR3 covers 16 residues. Germline-derived CDR1 and CDR2 are SGHAT and FQNNGV. CDR3 in DNA: TGTGCCAGCAGCCCTAACCCCGGGGGACAGGGGCGCGAGCAGTACTTC. Translated, it gives CASSPNPGGQGREQYF. Full variable domain (rest looked up from reference TRBV11-2 and TRBJ2-7): EAGVAQSPRYKIIEKRQSVAFWCNPISGHATLYWYQQILGQGPKLLIQFQNNGVVDDSQLPKDRFSAERLKGVDSTLKIQPAKLEDSAVYLCASSPNPGGQGREQYFGPGTRLTVT.

This clone was detected a few times. V gene TRBV7-8 combines with J gene TRBJ1-2; a weak D match, TRBD1 (6 bases). The CDR3 spans 13 residues. Germline V gives CDR1 SGHVS, CDR2 FQNEAQ. Deletions cut 5 bases from V and 5 bases from J, with 12 bases between. The chain's CDR3 is CASSLGQKYGYTF. In DNA form, the CDR3 reads TGTGCCAGCAGCCTAGGACAGAAGTATGGCTACACCTTC.

The CDR3 nucleotides are TGTGCCACCAGCGCTACTAGCGGGGTGGAGACCCAGTACTTC. It is translated as CATSATSGVETQYF. The chain employs TRBV15 and TRBJ2-5, with TRBD2 matching over 10 bases. The length of the CDR3 is 14 residues. From germline, CDR1 is LNHNV and CDR2 YYDKDF (reference sequence). Losses at the gene ends were 5 bases for V and 5 bases for J; bases not matched to a gene: 5.

The genes are TRBV4-3 and TRBJ2-3; 10 nucleotides line up with TRBD2. Germline V gene sequence: CDR1 LGHNA, CDR2 YSLEER. The CDR3 covers 18 residues. The ends lost 0 bases at V and 6 bases at J; junction bases unmatched: 12. CDR3 bases: TGCGCCAGCAGCCAAGAGCTTAGCGGGGGGTTATCAGGGGATACGCAGTATTTT. Translating it yields CASSQELSGGLSGDTQYF.

Here the CDR3 reads CASKGGSSYNSPLHF. Here the CDR3 DNA reads TGTGCCAGCAAGGGCGGCAGCTCCTATAATTCACCCCTCCACTTT. The chain links TRBV28 to TRBJ1-6; D is unresolved. V gave up 7 bases and J gave up 0 bases, with 10 bases separating them. CDR3 length equals 15 residues. The germline gives CDR1 MDHEN, CDR2 SYDVKM.

This clone was seen only a few times. This chain joins TRBV5-1 and TRBJ2-1; TRBD2 matches 10 bases. Germline assignment: CDR1 SGHRS and CDR2 YFSETQ. The CDR3 runs to 17 residues. The ends lost 4 bases at V and 1 base at J; junction bases unmatched: 8. CDR3 DNA: TGCGCCAGCAGCCCGTTGGGACTAGCGTTTTCCTACAATGAGCAGTTCTTC. Its protein is CASSPLGLAFSYNEQFF.

The chain has TRBV11-2 and TRBJ2-5; 10 nucleotides align to TRBD2. V was clipped by 4 bases and J by 1 base; unmatched bases: 12. Germline V gene data show CDR1 as SGHAT and CDR2 as FQNNGV. The CDR3 contains 18 residues. DNA of the CDR3: TGTGCCAGCAGCTCCTATATACCACTAGCGGGGATCCAAGAGACCCAGTACTTC. As protein: CASSSYIPLAGIQETQYF.

The V gene is TRBV7-3, the J gene TRBJ1-4; possible D gene TRBD1, 5 bases. Per the germline V gene, CDR1 is SGHTA and CDR2 is FQGTGA. The CDR3 length is 13 residues. With 9 bases removed from V and 5 bases from J, the gap between germline ends came to 13 bases. In DNA form, the CDR3 reads TGTGCCAGTCGGCAGGCAGGGAATGAAAAACTGTTTTTT. Translated, it gives CASRQAGNEKLFF.

The rearrangement links TRBV18 to TRBJ2-5; the D is unclear. The CDR3 is made up of 13 amino acids. Per the germline V gene, CDR1 is KGHSH and CDR2 is LQKENI. Trimming left V 0 bases short and J 3 bases short, with 5 bases between. The CDR3 DNA is TGTGCCAGCTCACCACCCGCAGAAGAGACCCAGTACTTC. Translating gives CASSPPAEETQYF.

This chain links TRBV5-1 with TRBJ2-5, with D tentatively TRBD1 (6 bases). Germline CDR1 and CDR2: SGHRS and YFSETQ. Trimming removed 4 bases at V and 3 bases at J, with 16 bases between. The CDR3 sequence is 15 residues long. CDR3 loop: CASSVTGTPEETQYF. CDR3 DNA: TGCGCCAGCAGCGTAACCGGGACACCAGAAGAGACCCAGTACTTC.

There are a few counts of this clone. The CDR3 coding sequence is TGTGCCATCCGCTCGGAGAACACTGAAGCTTTCTTT. The encoded protein is CAIRSENTEAFF. This rearrangement joins TRBV10-3 to TRBJ1-1; D is unclear. The germline V and J ends were trimmed by 8 bases and 1 base, with 8 bases remaining between them. Germline loops: CDR1 ENHRY, CDR2 SYGVKD. This CDR3 is built from 12 residues.

V usage is TRBV4-3 and J usage is TRBJ1-4; 9 bases match TRBD1. The CDR3 is 14 amino acids. CDR1 LGHNA and CDR2 YSLEER come from the germline V gene. After removal of 8 bases from V and 8 bases from J, the junction contained 9 bases not matched to a gene. CDR3 residues: CASGTQGAGEKLFF. CDR3 in DNA: TGCGCCAGCGGAACACAGGGGGCCGGAGAAAAACTGTTTTTT.

This clone was picked up a small number of times. The chain has TRBV19 and TRBJ1-2; D is unclear. Germline CDR1 reads LNHDA; CDR2 reads SQIVND (reference sequence). This CDR3 contains 12 residues. V gave up 3 bases and J gave up 4 bases, with 6 bases separating them. The CDR3 loop reads CASSMGIYGYTF. CDR3 sequence (DNA): TGTGCCAGTAGTATGGGTATCTATGGCTACACCTTC.

The sample holds a few counts of this clone. One end of the junction is discordant with germline, which a read error may explain. The chain couples TRBV10-3 to TRBJ1-6; possible D gene TRBD1, 5 bases. The length of the CDR3 is 16 residues. Germline CDR1 ENHRY, CDR2 SYGVKD. As DNA, the CDR3 is TGTGCCATCAGCGAGTCCCCGACAGAGAACGATTCACCCCTCCACTTT. As protein: CAISESPTENDSPLHF.

The CDR3 protein is CASSEDRSPLHF. CDR3 bases: TGTGCCAGCAGTGAAGACAGATCACCCCTCCACTTT. This chain links TRBV25-1 with TRBJ1-6; TRBD1 is a possible D gene (5 bases). The CDR3 covers 12 residues. Trimming took 2 bases from V and 10 from J, leaving 6 bases between them. Per germline, CDR1 MGHDK and CDR2 SYGVNS.

The CDR3 DNA reads as TGCAGCGTTGAGAGGACAGGGATCGACGAGCAGTACTTC. Its protein is CSVERTGIDEQYF. V and J are TRBV29-1 and TRBJ2-7; TRBD1 aligns across 8 bases. Germline CDR1 and CDR2: SQVTM and ANQGSEA. The CDR3 has 13 amino acids. V lost 3 bases and J lost 5; bases outside the gene matches: 6.